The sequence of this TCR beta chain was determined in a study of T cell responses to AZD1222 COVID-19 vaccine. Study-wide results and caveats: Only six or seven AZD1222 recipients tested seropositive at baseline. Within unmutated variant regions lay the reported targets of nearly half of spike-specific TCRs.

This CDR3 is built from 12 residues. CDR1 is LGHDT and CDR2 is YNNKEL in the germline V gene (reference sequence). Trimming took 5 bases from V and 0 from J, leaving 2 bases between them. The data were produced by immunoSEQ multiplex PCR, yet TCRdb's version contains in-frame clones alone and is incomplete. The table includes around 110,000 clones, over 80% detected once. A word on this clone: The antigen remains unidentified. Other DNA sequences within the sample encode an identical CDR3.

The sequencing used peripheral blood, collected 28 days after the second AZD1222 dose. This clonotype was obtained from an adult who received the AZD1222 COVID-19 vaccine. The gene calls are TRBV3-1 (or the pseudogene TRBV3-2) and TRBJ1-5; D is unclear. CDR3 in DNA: TGTGCCAGCAGCAATAGCAATCAGCCCCAGCATTTT. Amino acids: CASSNSNQPQHF.